Below, 13 T cell receptor beta chains from the same sample are listed, as sequenced in a study of cytomegalovirus exposure and HLA in healthy donors. PCR used 60 Vbeta primers and 13 Jbeta primers. The repertoire was sequenced with immunoSEQ multiplex PCR; TCRdb's copy has only in-frame clones and lacks some. The table lists fewer than 350,000 clones, roughly 90% of them singletons, with less than 2.5% in the top ten. Source material: PBMCs. These receptors originate from a woman between 18 and 29 years old in good health and CMV-seronegative.

V and J are TRBV6-1 and TRBJ2-1; 12 positions match TRBD2. The germline CDR1 and CDR2 sequences are MNHNS and SASEGT. The CDR3 runs 15 residues. The V and J ends lost 9 bases and 8 bases, in that order; junction bases with no gene match: 11. Here the CDR3 DNA reads TGTGCCAGTCTACGCTCTAGCGGGGGGGGCTATGAGCAGTTCTTC. Translation: CASLRSSGGGYEQFF.

This clone was observed once. The chain uses TRBV4-2 and TRBJ1-1; 9 bases map to TRBD1. From germline, CDR1 is LGHNA and CDR2 YNFKEQ. V was clipped by 0 bases and J by 4 bases; unmatched bases: 3. The CDR3 covers 15 residues. CDR3 protein: CASSQDRDRATEAFF. Here the CDR3 DNA reads TGTGCCAGCAGCCAAGATAGGGACAGGGCCACTGAAGCTTTCTTT.

The chain joins TRBV5-6 to TRBJ1-4, with TRBD1 as a possible D gene (6 bases). Germline CDR1 is SGHDT and CDR2 is YYEEEE. V lost 4 bases and J 9 bases, leaving 19 bases between the germline ends. The length of the CDR3 is 15 residues. The CDR3 region is CASSASGGFMKKLFF. The CDR3 DNA reads as TGTGCCAGCAGCGCATCGGGGGGCTTTATGAAAAAACTGTTTTTT.

The chain carries TRBV28 and TRBJ1-2; the D gene is possibly TRBD1 (6 bases). V was shortened by 6 bases and J by 4 bases, with 18 bases between the two germline ends. Per the germline V gene, CDR1 is MDHEN and CDR2 is SYDVKM. The CDR3 has 15 amino acids. The CDR3, as DNA: TGTGCCAGCAGCCTTCCGGGGGGGGCTCTCTATGGCTACACCTTC. Translated, it gives CASSLPGGALYGYTF.

V is TRBV18 and J is TRBJ2-1, with 9 positions matching TRBD2. Germline CDR1 reads KGHSH; CDR2 reads LQKENI. V lost 8 bases to trimming and J lost 8 bases; unmatched junction nucleotides: 13. The CDR3 loop spans 15 amino acids. CDR3 sequence reads: CASTTLAGALDEQFF. The CDR3 DNA is TGTGCCAGCACTACGTTAGCGGGGGCCTTAGATGAGCAGTTCTTC.

This chain connects TRBV28 to TRBJ1-2, with a possible D match to TRBD1 (5 bases). The CDR3 has 12 residues. Germline lookup yields CDR1 MDHEN and CDR2 SYDVKM. With 6 bases removed from V and 7 bases from J, the gap between germline ends came to 12 bases. CDR3 DNA: TGTGCCAGCAGGCGGTCAGGGATTGGCTACACCTTC. Its translation: CASRRSGIGYTF.

The chain joins TRBV30 to TRBJ1-2, with unresolved D. V lost 3 bases and J lost 4, with 18 bases in between. Germline lookup yields CDR1 GTSNPN and CDR2 SVGIG (reference sequence). The length of the CDR3 is 15 residues. CDR3 bases: TGTGCCTGGAGCCAACGTTTAAGGCAGGCCTATGGCTACACCTTC. Translation gives CAWSQRLRQAYGYTF.

The chain is built from TRBV27 and TRBJ1-5; TRBD1 might be the D (6 bases). The germline V gene encodes CDR1 MNHEY and CDR2 SMNVEV (reference sequence). The CDR3 loop spans 15 amino acids. Trimming took 0 bases from V and 7 from J, leaving 13 bases between them. The CDR3 region has the DNA TGTGCCAGCAGTTTATCTGGGGGGGCAGGGCAGCCCCAGCATTTT. This gives the protein CASSLSGGAGQPQHF.

This clone occurred once. The chain uses TRBV27 and TRBJ1-5; D possibly corresponds to TRBD1 (5 bases). Germline values: CDR1 MNHEY, CDR2 SMNVEV (reference sequence). This CDR3 contains 18 residues. V was shortened by 5 bases and J by 0 bases, with 20 bases between the two germline ends. The CDR3 is CASSPTGGDVYSNQPQHF. The CDR3, as DNA: TGTGCCAGCAGTCCTACGGGGGGGGACGTATATAGCAATCAGCCCCAGCATTTT.

V and J are TRBV29-1 and TRBJ2-7, with D maybe TRBD2 (6 bases). Per germline, CDR1 SQVTM and CDR2 ANQGSEA. Trimming removed 5 bases at V and 5 bases at J, with 19 bases between. The CDR3 is 14 amino acids. The CDR3 DNA is TGCAGCGTTAAAGGGACTTCCAAAGATGACGAGCAGTACTTC. Protein product: CSVKGTSKDDEQYF.

The CDR3 nucleotides read TGTGCCAGCATTACAGGGGGCTCCATCTACGAGCAGTACTTC. Residues: CASITGGSIYEQYF. The chain carries TRBV6-1 and TRBJ2-7; 9 bases are a match to TRBD1. CDR1 and CDR2 (germline): MNHNS, SASEGT. The CDR3 is 14 residues long. J was trimmed by 3 bases and V by 7 bases; bases with no gene match: 7.

The chain has TRBV4-1 and TRBJ2-5; D call uncertain. This CDR3 is built from 12 residues. V lost 1 base and J 5 bases, leaving 5 bases between the germline ends. Germline V gives CDR1 MGHRA, CDR2 YSYEKL. The CDR3 loop is CASSQGEETQYF. The CDR3 nucleotides are TGCGCCAGCAGCCAAGGTGAGGAGACCCAGTACTTC.

Here the CDR3 DNA reads TGTGCCAGCAGCCCAATTGGACTCAATCACCCCTATGGCTACACCTTC. Amino acid sequence: CASSPIGLNHPYGYTF. The gene calls are TRBV11-2 and TRBJ1-2; D is unresolved. The CDR3 sequence is 16 residues long. V was pared by 5 bases and J by 4 bases, with 20 bases between. Per germline, CDR1 SGHAT and CDR2 FQNNGV.